This T cell receptor beta chain was sequenced in a study of shared clonotypes between healthy human individuals. The wider study: A couple of women and a few men aged 18 to 49 made up the donors. Regarding the study as a whole: Relative to their counterparts shared across all four donors, non-shared clonotypes exhibited diminished generation probabilities. Four donors showed sharing of approximately 5% of naive CD4 clonotypes.

CD45RO-negative cells were positively selected for CCR7, leaving out terminally differentiated effector memory CD45RA+ cells. Unmatched junction bases numbered 7, after V lost 5 bases and J lost 0 bases. The CDR3 is 17 residues long. CDR1 and CDR2 from the germline V gene are MNHEY and SMNVEV (reference sequence). The data were produced by immunoSEQ multiplex PCR, yet TCRdb's version contains in-frame clones alone and is incomplete. The table lists approximately 650,000 clones, around 95% of them singletons. Concerning this clone itself: As yet, its antigen is unknown.

What was sequenced was naive CD8+ T cells sorted from blood. The rearrangement uses TRBV27 and TRBJ2-6; 7 positions agree with TRBD1. The TCR originated in a woman aged 30 to 39 in good health. This CDR3 reads CASSARDSLSGANVLTF. CDR3 bases: TGTGCCAGCAGTGCTAGGGACAGTCTCTCTGGGGCCAACGTCCTGACTTTC.